This T cell receptor (beta chain) stems from a study of neurological immune-mediated disorders. Points from the study as a whole: Whereas HTLV-1-associated myelopathy showed the most TCR clonal expansion, multiple sclerosis showed the least, with levels below those of healthy controls. None of the CDR3 amino acid sequences in expanded clones turned up in more than one subject, which points to private repertoires in all groups.

Synthesis of cDNA was performed by 5'RACE using 10-nucleotide random UMIs. From 15-18 subjects, every sequencing run obtained over 160 million TCR-beta sequences. TCRdb re-analysed the 5' RACE reads in MiXCR, keeping a single row per CDR3 protein. The sample includes approximately 85,000 distinct CDR3 sequences, less than 15% of them seen just once. The V end was cut by 5 bases, the J end by 0 bases, with 12 bases between. Germline loops: CDR1 SGHRS, CDR2 YFSETQ. This CDR3 is 15 amino acids long. Time point reported: longitudinal time-point 2. The table lists this clonotype with many counts. What it binds is unknown.

This chain links TRBV5-1 with TRBJ1-5; tentatively, D is TRBD1 (6 bases). Sequencing used PBMCs. This TCR was sampled from a female donor with HTLV-1-associated myelopathy (HAM/TSP). The CDR3 is CASSPQGYSNQPQHF. The CDR3 coding sequence is TGCGCCAGCAGTCCACAGGGATATAGCAATCAGCCCCAGCATTTT.